This TCR beta chain was captured by sequencing in a study of technical replicates of blood from several donors. CDR3 length: 15 residues. CDR1 and CDR2 (germline): MNHEY, SVGAGI. The V segment lost 4 bases and the J segment 11 bases; nucleotides outside the gene matches: 11. Profiling relied on immunoSEQ multiplex PCR, and the TCRdb table lists in-frame clones only, not all of them. The sample shows approximately 69,000 clones, approximately 89% of them seen only once. The sequence was obtained from a human donor in good health. Some clones in this sample may be carry-over from other donors' samples. Sequencing was performed on PBMCs. The chain couples TRBV6-5 to TRBJ1-6, with TRBD1 matching 7 bases. The CDR3 loop is CASSSPPTGKPPLHF. CDR3 coding DNA: TGTGCCAGCAGTTCTCCACCGACAGGGAAGCCACCCCTCCACTTT.